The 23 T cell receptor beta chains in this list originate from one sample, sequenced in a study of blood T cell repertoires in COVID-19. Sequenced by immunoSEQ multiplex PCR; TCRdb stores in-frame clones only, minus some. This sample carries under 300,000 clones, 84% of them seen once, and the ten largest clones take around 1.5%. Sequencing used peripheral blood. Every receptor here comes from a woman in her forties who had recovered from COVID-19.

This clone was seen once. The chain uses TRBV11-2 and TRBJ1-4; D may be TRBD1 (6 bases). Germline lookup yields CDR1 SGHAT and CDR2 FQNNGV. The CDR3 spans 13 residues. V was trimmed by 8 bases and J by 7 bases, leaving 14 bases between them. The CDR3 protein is CASQSGGREKLFF. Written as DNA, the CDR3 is TGTGCCAGCCAGTCGGGGGGGCGTGAAAAACTGTTTTTT.

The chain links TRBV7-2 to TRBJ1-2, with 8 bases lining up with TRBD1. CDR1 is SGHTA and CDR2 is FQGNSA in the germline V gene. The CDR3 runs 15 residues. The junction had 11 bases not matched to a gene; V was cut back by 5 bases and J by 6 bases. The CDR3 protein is CASSLGEATGDGYTF. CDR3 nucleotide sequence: TGTGCCAGCAGCCTAGGAGAGGCGACAGGGGATGGCTACACCTTC.

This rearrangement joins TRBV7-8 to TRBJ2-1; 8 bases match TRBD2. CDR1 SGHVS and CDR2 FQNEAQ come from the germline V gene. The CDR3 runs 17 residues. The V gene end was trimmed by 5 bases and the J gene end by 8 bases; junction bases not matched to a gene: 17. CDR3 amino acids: CASSLTSGPPFMDEQFF. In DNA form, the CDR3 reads TGTGCCAGCAGCCTAACTAGCGGACCCCCCTTTATGGATGAGCAGTTCTTC.

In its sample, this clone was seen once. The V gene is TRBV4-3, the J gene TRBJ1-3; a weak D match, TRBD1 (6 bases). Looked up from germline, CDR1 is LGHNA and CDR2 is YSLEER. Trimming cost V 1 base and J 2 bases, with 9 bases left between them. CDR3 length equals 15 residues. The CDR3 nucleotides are TGCGCCAGCAGCCAAGCCACAGGGCCTGGAAACACCATATATTTT. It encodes CASSQATGPGNTIYF.

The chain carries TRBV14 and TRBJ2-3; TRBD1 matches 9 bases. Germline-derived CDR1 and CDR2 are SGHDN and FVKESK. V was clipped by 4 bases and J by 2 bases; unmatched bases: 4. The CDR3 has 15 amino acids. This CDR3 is CASSPGTGYTDTQYF. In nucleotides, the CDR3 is TGTGCCAGCAGCCCCGGGACAGGGTACACAGATACGCAGTATTTT. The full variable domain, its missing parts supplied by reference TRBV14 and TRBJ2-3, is EAGVTQFPSHSVIEKGQTVTLRCDPISGHDNLYWYRRVMGKEIKFLLHFVKESKQDESGMPNNRFLAERTGGTYSTLKVQPAELEDSGVYFCASSPGTGYTDTQYFGPGTRLTVL.

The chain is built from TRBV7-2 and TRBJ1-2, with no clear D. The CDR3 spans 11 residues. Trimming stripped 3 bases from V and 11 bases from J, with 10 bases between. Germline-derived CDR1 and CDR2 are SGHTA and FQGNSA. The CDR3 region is CASSFMEAYTF. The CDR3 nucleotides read TGTGCCAGCAGCTTTATGGAGGCGTACACCTTC.

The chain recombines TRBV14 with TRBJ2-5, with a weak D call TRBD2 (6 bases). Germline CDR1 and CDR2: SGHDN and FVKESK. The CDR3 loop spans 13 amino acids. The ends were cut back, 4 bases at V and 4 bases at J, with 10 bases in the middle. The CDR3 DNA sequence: TGTGCCAGCAGCCCCCTGGGGGGAGAGACCCAGTACTTC. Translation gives CASSPLGGETQYF.

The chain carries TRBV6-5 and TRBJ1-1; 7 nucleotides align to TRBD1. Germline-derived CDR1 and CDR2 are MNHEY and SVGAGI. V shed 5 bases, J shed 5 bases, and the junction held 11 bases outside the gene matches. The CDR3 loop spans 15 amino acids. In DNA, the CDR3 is TGTGCCAGCAGTCCACAGGGGAAGGGTGTTACTGAAGCTTTCTTT. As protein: CASSPQGKGVTEAFF.

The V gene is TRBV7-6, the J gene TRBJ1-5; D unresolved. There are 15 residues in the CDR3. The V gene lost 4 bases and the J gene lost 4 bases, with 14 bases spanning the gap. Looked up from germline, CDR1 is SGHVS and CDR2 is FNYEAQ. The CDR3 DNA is TGTGCCAGCAGCTCTCCCAGCCGGACTAATCAGCCCCAGCATTTT. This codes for CASSSPSRTNQPQHF. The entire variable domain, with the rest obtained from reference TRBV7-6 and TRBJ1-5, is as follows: GAGVSQSPRYKVTKRGQDVALRCDPISGHVSLYWYRQALGQGPEFLTYFNYEAQQDKSGLPNDRFSAERPEGSISTLTIQRTEQRDSAMYRCASSSPSRTNQPQHFGDGTRLSIL.

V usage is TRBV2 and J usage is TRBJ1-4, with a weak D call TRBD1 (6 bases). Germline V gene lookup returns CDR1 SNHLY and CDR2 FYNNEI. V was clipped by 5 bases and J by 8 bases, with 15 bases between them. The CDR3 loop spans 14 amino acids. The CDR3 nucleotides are TGTGCCAGCAGTAGAACAGGGTTTGGGGAAAAACTGTTTTTT. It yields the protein CASSRTGFGEKLFF. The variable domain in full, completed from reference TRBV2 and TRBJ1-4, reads EPEVTQTPSHQVTQMGQEVILRCVPISNHLYFYWYRQILGQKVEFLVSFYNNEISEKSEIFDDQFSVERPDGSNFTLKIRSTKLEDSAMYFCASSRTGFGEKLFFGSGTQLSVL.

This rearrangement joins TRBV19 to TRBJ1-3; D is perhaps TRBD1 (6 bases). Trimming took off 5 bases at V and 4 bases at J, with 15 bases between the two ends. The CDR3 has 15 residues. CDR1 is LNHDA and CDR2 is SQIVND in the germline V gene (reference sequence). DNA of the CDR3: TGTGCCAGTAGTGGGACAACTTCTTTAGGAAACACCATATATTTT. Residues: CASSGTTSLGNTIYF.

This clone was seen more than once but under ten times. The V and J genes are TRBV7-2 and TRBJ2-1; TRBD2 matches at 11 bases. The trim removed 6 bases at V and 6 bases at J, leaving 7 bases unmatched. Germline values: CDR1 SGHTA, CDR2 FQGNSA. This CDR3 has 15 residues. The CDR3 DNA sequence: TGTGCCAGCAGACCTAGCGGGGGGCCGCCCAATGAGCAGTTCTTC. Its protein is CASRPSGGPPNEQFF.

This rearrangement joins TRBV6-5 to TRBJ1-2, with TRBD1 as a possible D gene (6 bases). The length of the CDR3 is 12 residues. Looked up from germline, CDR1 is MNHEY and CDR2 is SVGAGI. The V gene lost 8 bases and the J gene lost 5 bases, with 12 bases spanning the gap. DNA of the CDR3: TGTGCCAGCGCCTTACAGGGATATGGCTACACCTTC. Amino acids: CASALQGYGYTF.

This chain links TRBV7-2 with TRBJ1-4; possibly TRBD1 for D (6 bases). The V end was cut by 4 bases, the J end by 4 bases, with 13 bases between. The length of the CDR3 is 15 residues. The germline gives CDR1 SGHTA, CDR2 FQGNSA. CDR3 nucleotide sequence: TGTGCCAGCAGCTCCGGACAGATTCTTAATGAAAAACTGTTTTTT. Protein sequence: CASSSGQILNEKLFF. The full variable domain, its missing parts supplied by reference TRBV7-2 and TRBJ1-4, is GAGVSQSPSNKVTEKGKDVELRCDPISGHTALYWYRQSLGQGLEFLIYFQGNSAPDKSGLPSDRFSAERTGGSVSTLTIQRTQQEDSAVYLCASSSGQILNEKLFFGSGTQLSVL.

CDR3 amino acids: CASSWTDRATYEQYF. The CDR3 DNA follows: TGTGCCAGCAGCTGGACCGACAGGGCCACCTACGAGCAGTACTTC. The chain carries TRBV11-3 and TRBJ2-7, with 7 positions matching TRBD1. The CDR3 is made up of 15 amino acids. Germline lookup yields CDR1 SGHNT and CDR2 YENEEA. J gave up 2 bases and V 4 bases, and 8 bases lay outside the gene matches.

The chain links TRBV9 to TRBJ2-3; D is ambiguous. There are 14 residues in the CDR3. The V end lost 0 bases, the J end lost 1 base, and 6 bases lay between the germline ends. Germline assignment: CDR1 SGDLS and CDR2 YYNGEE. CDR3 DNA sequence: TGTGCCAGCAGCGTAGATCTTGGCACAGATACGCAGTATTTT. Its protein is CASSVDLGTDTQYF.

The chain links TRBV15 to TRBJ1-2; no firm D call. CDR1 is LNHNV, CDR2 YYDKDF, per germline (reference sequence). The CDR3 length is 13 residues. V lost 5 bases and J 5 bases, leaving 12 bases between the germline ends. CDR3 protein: CATSPQREYGYTF. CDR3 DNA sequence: TGTGCCACCAGCCCTCAGCGGGAGTATGGCTACACCTTC.

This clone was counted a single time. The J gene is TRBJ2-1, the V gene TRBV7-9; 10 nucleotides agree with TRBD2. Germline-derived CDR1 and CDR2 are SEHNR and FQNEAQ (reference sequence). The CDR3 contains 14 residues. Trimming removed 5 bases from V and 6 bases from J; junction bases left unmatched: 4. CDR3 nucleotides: TGTGCCAGCAGCGGAAGCGGGGGGGCCAATGAGCAGTTCTTC. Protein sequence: CASSGSGGANEQFF.

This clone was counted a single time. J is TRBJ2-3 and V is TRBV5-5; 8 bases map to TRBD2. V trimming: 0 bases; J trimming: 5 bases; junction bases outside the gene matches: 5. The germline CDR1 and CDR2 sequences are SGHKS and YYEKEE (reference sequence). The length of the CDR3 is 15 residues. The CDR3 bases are TGTGCCAGCAGCTTGGACGGGGGGGCCATAGATACGCAGTATTTT. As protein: CASSLDGGAIDTQYF. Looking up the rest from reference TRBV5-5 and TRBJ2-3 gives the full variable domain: DAGVTQSPTHLIKTRGQQVTLRCSPISGHKSVSWYQQVLGQGPQFIFQYYEKEERGRGNFPDRFSARQFPNYSSELNVNALLLGDSALYLCASSLDGGAIDTQYFGPGTRLTVL.

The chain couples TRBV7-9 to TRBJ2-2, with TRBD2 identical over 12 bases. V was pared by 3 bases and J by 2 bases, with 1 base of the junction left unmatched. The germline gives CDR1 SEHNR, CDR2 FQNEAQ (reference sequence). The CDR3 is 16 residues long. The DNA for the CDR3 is TGTGCCAGCAGCTTGGGACTAGCGGGTAACACCGGGGAGCTGTTTTTT. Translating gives CASSLGLAGNTGELFF.

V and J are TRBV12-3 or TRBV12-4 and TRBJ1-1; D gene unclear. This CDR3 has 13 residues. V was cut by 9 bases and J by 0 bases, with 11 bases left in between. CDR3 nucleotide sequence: TGTGCCAGTATGTCAGGTATGAACACTGAAGCTTTCTTT. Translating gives CASMSGMNTEAFF.

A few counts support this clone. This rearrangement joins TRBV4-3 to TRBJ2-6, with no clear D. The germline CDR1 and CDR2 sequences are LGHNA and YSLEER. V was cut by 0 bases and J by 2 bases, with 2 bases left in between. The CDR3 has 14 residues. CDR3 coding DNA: TGCGCCAGCAGCCAAGACGCTGGGGCCAACGTCCTGACTTTC. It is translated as CASSQDAGANVLTF.

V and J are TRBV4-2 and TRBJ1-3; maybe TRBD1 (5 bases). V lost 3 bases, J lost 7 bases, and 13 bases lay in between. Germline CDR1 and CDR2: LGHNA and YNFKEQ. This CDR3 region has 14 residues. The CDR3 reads CASSQFQGKNTIYF. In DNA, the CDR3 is TGTGCCAGCAGCCAGTTCCAGGGTAAGAACACCATATATTTT.